Given below is one T cell receptor (beta chain) in context. The antigen remains undetermined. These data come from a study of chemoradiotherapy in HPV16-positive cancers. Study in general: Candidate HPV-specific T-cell clones and common TCR motifs came from functional assays in a couple of HPV16-positive patients.

Produced via immunoSEQ multiplex PCR; TCRdb's table is partial and in-frame only. This table has 20,000 or so clones, approximately 90% appearing once. The study's findings and limits: Non-HPV-specific T cells did not expand in tumors during treatment, whereas candidate HPV-specific clones and E7-related motifs did.

Germline CDR1 MNHNS, CDR2 SASEGT. Trimming stripped 6 bases from V and 5 bases from J, with 10 bases between. This CDR3 contains 12 residues. Samples were taken several times over chemoradiotherapy. The gene calls are TRBV6-1 and TRBJ1-2, with TRBD1 as a possible D gene (5 bases). This sample comprised blood, obtained from a patient who underwent chemoradiotherapy. This receptor was obtained from a human donor with HPV-associated anogenital cancer. Written as DNA, the CDR3 is TGTGCCAGCAGCGATCAGGGTTATGGCTACACCTTC. It codes for CASSDQGYGYTF.